These T cell receptor beta chains were read from a single sample in a study of blood T cells in healthy people across ages. In TCRdb, the 5' RACE reads were re-called with MiXCR into one record per CDR3 protein. The table has some 1.4 million distinct CDR3 sequences, about 40% seen once; the top ten hold less than 8%. Sequencing was carried out using blood. These receptor sequences come from a woman under 30 in good health. Both conserved end residues are trimmed from each CDR3. Fields, in order: D gene, CDR3 length, V gene, CDR3 protein. The D gene is left open where the match is weak.

TRBD2,16,TRBV7-9,ASSFPTSGRGSSYEQY
TRBD2,15,TRBV20-1,SARRLAGALGTDTQY
NA,13,TRBV20-1,SANEGVNGADTQY
TRBD1,15,TRBV20-1,SARAVGRDRSTDTQY
TRBD1,12,TRBV9,ASSVRGSPTEQY
NA,12,TRBV7-2,ASSLMRHEREQY
TRBD2,13,TRBV7-2,ASSPLGLALGEQY
NA,13,TRBV9,ASSVATDLNSPLH
NA,13,TRBV5-1,ASSSSGPSKNIQY
TRBD1,12,TRBV28,ASRPDTGGHGYT
NA,12,TRBV7-9,ASSLDGSSPEQF
TRBD1,14,TRBV3-1,ASSQEGDSGSYEQY
TRBD1,12,TRBV12-3/TRBV12-4,ASSWTGYEETQY
TRBD1,13,TRBV7-9,ASGKPGGVTDTQY
TRBD2,13,TRBV20-1,SARPGTSGASEQY
NA,10,TRBV28,ASSTDNQPQH
NA,13,TRBV7-8,ASSRGLEGFHEQY
NA,14,TRBV13,ASSSPKGVTKNIQY
NA,13,TRBV29-1,SVLSGERAYNEQF
NA,14,TRBV5-1,ASSLAPQYPYNEQF
TRBD1,12,TRBV7-3,ASSLTGGTGGYT
TRBD2,13,TRBV6-5,ASSYSSGGSYEQY
NA,11,TRBV27,ASSLSIGGGYT
NA,11,TRBV12-3/TRBV12-4,ASSYEGDSPPH
NA,18,TRBV6-1,ASSAGTAAISGLAKNIQY
NA,11,TRBV28,ASRETMNTEAF
NA,13,TRBV5-1,ASSLDGRGNSPLH
NA,16,TRBV5-5,ASSLESGDYSGANVLT
NA,12,TRBV10-3,AISEGGQNYGYT
NA,13,TRBV5-1,ASSQAGVGTDTQY
NA,8,TRBV29-1,SVAQETQY
NA,10,TRBV7-2,ASSLGLGGQF
NA,11,TRBV10-3,AISRAIEDTQF
TRBD1,14,TRBV29-1,SVGLQGSSYDQPQH
TRBD2,13,TRBV4-1,ASNPSGGRQETQY
NA,14,TRBV6-1,ASSPQAGTSYNEQY
NA,13,TRBV6-6,ASNPLGAQNTEAF
NA,12,TRBV7-9,ASSQGPSPNTQY
TRBD1,13,TRBV6-5,ASSRDRVSHNEQF
TRBD1,12,TRBV29-1,SVVGTGWINEQY
NA,13,TRBV20-1,SARRERRIHETQY
NA,10,TRBV20-1,SAREDGHEQF
NA,13,TRBV5-1,ASSVGQGSGETQY
TRBD1,13,TRBV20-1,SVRGQVLYNSPLH
NA,10,TRBV5-6,ASRRSQGTQY
TRBD2,16,TRBV7-2,ASSFPRSGGSSSYEQY
NA,11,TRBV6-6,ASIQRGGAEAF
TRBD1,14,TRBV11-2,ASSFGQGLRDTEAF
TRBD1,16,TRBV4-1,ASSQLGGGGLSGNTIY
NA,12,TRBV5-1,ASTAGTTLIEQY
NA,11,TRBV28,ASSYIGEYGYT
TRBD1,15,TRBV11-2,AGSLGDRDVGYEKLF
NA,11,TRBV20-1,SATGTTEETQY
NA,9,TRBV12-3/TRBV12-4,ASSQTYGYT
NA,14,TRBV4-1,ASSQARGDAQETQY